A selection of T cell receptor beta chains follows, all from one sample in a study of CD8 T cells in ankylosing spondylitis. TCRdb re-derived calls from the 5' RACE reads in MiXCR, one entry per CDR3 protein. The sample carries under 30,000 distinct CDR3 sequences, under 15% recorded once. Input material: blood. The origin of the receptors is a male donor with ankylosing spondylitis or in good health (not recorded which). CDR3s leave out the opening cysteine and the closing phenylalanine or tryptophan. A D gene is named only where the DNA matches it firmly.

D,V,CDR3
.,TRBV7-9,ASSSSGYQPQH
TRBD1,TRBV24-1,AASDSGTGGYEQF
.,TRBV6-5,ASSYSSEQF
.,TRBV29-1,SVAVSGYNEQF
.,TRBV7-2,ASSSHPSGDTQY
TRBD1,TRBV6-2/TRBV6-3,ASRDRGFQPQH
.,TRBV11-2,ASSFREGTGELF
TRBD2,TRBV7-2,ASSPSGGPYEQY
.,TRBV19,ASSMYTQGGQF
.,TRBV6-5,ASRKTSGETTEAF
TRBD2,TRBV12-3/TRBV12-4,ASRPTSGVYNEQF